A single sample gave rise to the 10 T cell receptor beta chains below, sequenced in a study of cytomegalovirus exposure and HLA in healthy donors. 60 Vbeta and 13 Jbeta primers were used in PCR. Repertoires were generated with immunoSEQ multiplex PCR, while TCRdb's copy carries only in-frame clones and drops some. The sample records some 170,000 clones, 77% being singletons. Sequencing was performed on PBMCs. These receptors were taken from a woman in her twenties or thirties in good health and CMV-seronegative.

The J gene is TRBJ2-2, the V gene TRBV29-1; D may be TRBD2 (7 bases). Germline CDR1 is SQVTM and CDR2 is ANQGSEA. This CDR3 spans 14 amino acids. V was cut by 4 bases and J by 6 bases, with 15 bases left in between. As DNA, the CDR3 is TGCAGCGTTGTCGCGGGGGCAGGGTCCGGGGAGCTGTTTTTT. Its protein product is CSVVAGAGSGELFF.

The chain employs TRBV9 and TRBJ1-2; 8 positions match TRBD1. Germline V lookup: CDR1 SGDLS, CDR2 YYNGEE. The V gene end was trimmed by 0 bases and the J gene end by 5 bases; junction bases not matched to a gene: 0. This CDR3 is 13 amino acids long. CDR3 sequence (DNA): TGTGCCAGCAGCGTAGGACAGGGGTATGGCTACACCTTC. This gives the protein CASSVGQGYGYTF.

V is TRBV28 and J is TRBJ1-2; perhaps TRBD1 as D (6 bases). CDR3 size: 13 residues. Per germline, CDR1 MDHEN and CDR2 SYDVKM. V was clipped by 2 bases and J by 4 bases, with 8 bases between them. The CDR3 loop is CASSLRTAYGYTF. CDR3 nucleotides: TGTGCCAGCAGTTTACGGACAGCCTATGGCTACACCTTC.

The rearrangement uses TRBV6-1 and TRBJ2-7, with 7 bases aligning to TRBD1. CDR1 is MNHNS and CDR2 is SASEGT in the germline V gene. V was clipped by 6 bases and J by 5 bases; unmatched bases: 10. The CDR3 loop spans 14 amino acids. The chain's CDR3 is CASSADRDIHEQYF. As DNA, the CDR3 is TGTGCCAGCAGCGCTGACAGGGACATCCACGAGCAGTACTTC.

This chain links TRBV5-1 with TRBJ1-1, with D perhaps matching TRBD1 (6 bases). The CDR3 is 14 amino acids. CDR1 and CDR2 from the germline V gene are SGHRS and YFSETQ. Trimming stripped 4 bases from V and 0 bases from J, with 10 bases between. The CDR3, as DNA: TGCGCCAGCAGCGCGGACAGCCTGAACACTGAAGCTTTCTTT. Amino acids: CASSADSLNTEAFF.

The chain couples TRBV27 to TRBJ1-2; D is perhaps TRBD1 (6 bases). The V end lost 2 bases, the J end lost 1 base, and 8 bases lay between the germline ends. Germline CDR1 MNHEY, CDR2 SMNVEV (reference sequence). This CDR3 region has 14 residues. CDR3 sequence reads: CASSLQGSNYGYTF. The CDR3 bases are TGTGCCAGCAGTTTACAGGGGAGTAACTATGGCTACACCTTC.

This chain uses TRBV2 with TRBJ2-2; TRBD1 aligns across 7 bases. The germline CDR1 and CDR2 sequences are SNHLY and FYNNEI. The CDR3 covers 14 residues. Trimming cost V 4 bases and J 3 bases; bases outside gene matches: 2. CDR3 in amino acids: CASSVGQHTGELFF. The CDR3, as DNA: TGTGCCAGCAGTGTGGGACAGCACACCGGGGAGCTGTTTTTT.

J is TRBJ2-1 and V is TRBV7-9; TRBD2 aligns across 9 bases. Looked up from germline, CDR1 is SEHNR and CDR2 is FQNEAQ (reference sequence). Losses at the gene ends were 7 bases for V and 6 bases for J; bases not matched to a gene: 13. The CDR3 extends over 16 amino acids. The CDR3 loop is CASTTLAGASFNEQFF. CDR3 DNA sequence: TGTGCCAGCACCACCTTAGCGGGAGCGAGCTTCAATGAGCAGTTCTTC.

CDR3: CASSLGLRGEQYF. The CDR3 coding sequence is TGTGCCAGCAGCTTAGGTCTCCGGGGCGAGCAGTACTTC. V and J are TRBV11-3 and TRBJ2-7, with D maybe TRBD2 (5 bases). The germline V gene has CDR1 SGHNT and CDR2 YENEEA. This CDR3 contains 13 residues. V lost 1 base and J 6 bases, leaving 10 bases between the germline ends.

The V and J genes are TRBV28 and TRBJ2-7, with TRBD1 matching over 10 bases. The germline gives CDR1 MDHEN, CDR2 SYDVKM. After removal of 7 bases from V and 2 bases from J, the junction contained 5 bases not matched to a gene. The CDR3 totals 14 residues. The chain's CDR3 is CASIRTGGTYEQYF. CDR3 sequence (DNA): TGTGCCAGCATCCGGACAGGGGGTACCTACGAGCAGTACTTC.